This TCR beta chain was recovered during a study of type 1 regulatory T cells. Study background: T-allo10 is an in vitro-generated, Tr1-enriched CD4 T cell product specific for alloantigen.

The graft donor-derived T-allo10 cells reportedly recognize host alloantigens, are anergic, and suppress alloantigen-specifically. CDR3 length equals 16 residues. V was trimmed by 1 base and J by 0 bases, leaving 10 bases between them. CDR1 SEHNR and CDR2 FQNEAQ come from the germline V gene (reference sequence). MiXCR was run by TCRdb on the reads, yielding one entry per CDR3 protein. The top ten clones hold 6% to 9% of a sample with roughly 68,000 distinct CDR3 sequences, approximately 64% of them seen once. This clonotype showed up just once. What it recognizes is unknown. The receptor's source is a human donor in good health. This rearrangement joins TRBV7-9 to TRBJ1-5; the D gene is possibly TRBD1 (5 bases). The sample comprised cultured T cells, either the whole culture or a sorted T cell fraction (not recorded which). Described subset: Tr1-enriched cell product generated in vitro against host alloantigens. The CDR3 loop reads CASSLGGPISNQPQHF. The CDR3 DNA reads TGTGCCAGCAGCTTAGGGGGACCGATTAGCAATCAGCCCCAGCATTTT. Complete variable domain (other parts from reference TRBV7-9 and TRBJ1-5): DTGVSQNPRHKITKRGQNVTFRCDPISEHNRLYWYRQTLGQGPEFLTYFQNEAQLEKSRLLSDRFSAERPKGSFSTLEIQRTEQGDSAMYLCASSLGGPISNQPQHFGDGTRLSIL.